This T cell receptor beta chain is from a study of cytotoxic CD8 clonotypes in ibrutinib-treated CLL. Across the study: Patients: roughly ten relapsed/refractory, roughly 16 treatment-naive, about 18 IGHV unmutated.

V was clipped by 4 bases and J by 4 bases; unmatched bases: 3. Germline V gene data show CDR1 as SGHTA and CDR2 as FQGNSA. This CDR3 is 13 amino acids long. Using immunoSEQ multiplex PCR, the repertoire was profiled, and TCRdb retains in-frame clones only, with some absent. The sample carries fewer than 400,000 clones, roughly 71% recorded once. This clone came up once. Its antigen is undetermined. Study results and limitations: Clonality showed a rise at ibrutinib response that reversed toward baseline at progression.

Genomic DNA in a quantity of approximately 1.8 micrograms was derived from cryopreserved PBMCs for TCR beta libraries. Source: PBMCs, taken after 36 months of ibrutinib treatment. The TCR was taken from a human donor with chronic lymphocytic leukemia. This rearrangement joins TRBV7-2 to TRBJ1-2; TRBD1 aligns across 7 bases. CDR3 in amino acids: CASSSRDSYGYTF. The CDR3 bases are TGTGCCAGCAGCTCACGGGACAGCTATGGCTACACCTTC.